Following are 9 T cell receptor beta chains from one sample sequenced in a study of CD8+CD57+ T cells in acquired aplastic anemia (dated by TCRdb to the late 2010s). Flow cytometry had shown CD8+CD57+ cell expansion in the patients selected for sequencing. Sequencer: Illumina HiSeq 2000. TCR beta VDJ combination and CDR3 sequence profiling used genomic DNA as the template. TCRdb applied fastp at Q25 and MiXCR to the public reads, then kept only in-frame beta chains. Rows matching on CDR3 protein sequence are summarized as one entry with the most common DNA and genes. The sample table shows some 120,000 distinct CDR3 sequences, and less than 50% are seen once. About 2.6% of the sample rests with the top ten. Sequenced input: sorted CD4+, CD8+, or CD8+CD57+ T cells (not recorded which) from PBMCs. The receptors originated from a human donor with aplastic anemia.

Many counts were recorded for this clonotype. The CDR3 spells CASNGRDQPQHF. CDR3 sequence (DNA): TGTGCCAGTAACGGCAGGGACCAGCCCCAGCATTTT. The chain recombines TRBV19 with TRBJ1-5; D might be TRBD1 (5 bases). The V end lost 7 bases, the J end lost 7 bases, and 11 bases lay between the germline ends. Germline V gene sequence: CDR1 LNHDA, CDR2 SQIVND (reference sequence). This CDR3 spans 12 amino acids.

This clonotype came up a few times. This may come from a read error, since a much larger clone is one base off. This chain links TRBV5-6 with TRBJ1-2, with D possibly matching TRBD1 (6 bases). The V end lost 1 base, the J end lost 7 bases, and 14 bases lay between the germline ends. This CDR3 has 14 residues. Germline V gene sequence: CDR1 SGHDT, CDR2 YYEEEE. CDR3 DNA: TGTGCCAGCAGCTTGTTGGGGGGCCAGGGTGGCTACACCTTC. Amino acids: CASSLLGGQGGYTF.

For this clonotype: The junction differs from germline at one of its ends, possibly a read error. The J gene is TRBJ2-7, the V gene TRBV10-3, with 10 positions matching TRBD1. Looked up from germline, CDR1 is ENHRY and CDR2 is SYGVKD. The CDR3 runs 15 residues. In DNA form, the CDR3 reads TGTGCCAGCAGTGAGGGACAGGGGCTTCGGTACGAGCAGTACTTC. This translates into CASSEGQGLRYEQYF.

This clonotype was seen repeatedly, ten times or more. J is TRBJ2-2 and V is TRBV10-1, with TRBD1 matching 8 bases. With 6 bases clipped from V and 5 bases from J, the junction kept 5 bases outside the gene matches. Germline values: CDR1 WNHNN, CDR2 SYGVQD (reference sequence). This CDR3 comprises 14 residues. CDR3 bases: TGCGCCAGCAGCGCGGACAGGGCGACCGGGGAGCTGTTTTTT. This translates into CASSADRATGELFF.

This rearrangement joins TRBV7-6 to TRBJ2-7, with D possibly called TRBD1 or TRBD2 (5 bases each). Germline CDR1 SGHVS, CDR2 FNYEAQ. This CDR3 comprises 14 residues. Trimming removed 3 bases from V and 6 bases from J, with 15 bases in between. The CDR3 loop is CASSLGTGMGEQYF. CDR3 nucleotides: TGTGCCAGCAGCTTGGGGACCGGGATGGGCGAGCAGTACTTC.

This clonotype ranks as medium-sized. The chain uses TRBV10-3 and TRBJ2-7; D may be TRBD1 or TRBD2 (5 bases each). The CDR3 has 14 residues. Trimming took off 0 bases at V and 6 bases at J, with 12 bases between the two ends. CDR1 is ENHRY and CDR2 is SYGVKD in the germline V gene. DNA for the CDR3: TGTGCCATCAGTGAGTCCCAGGGAGCGCGCGAGCAGTACTTC. Translation: CAISESQGAREQYF.

This clonotype was observed at least ten times. This CDR3 reads CASSLYSQEHEQYF. CDR3 coding DNA: TGCGCCAGCAGCTTGTATAGTCAGGAGCACGAGCAGTACTTC. The chain is built from TRBV5-1 and TRBJ2-7; the D is unclear. Germline loops: CDR1 SGHRS, CDR2 YFSETQ. V was cut by 1 base and J by 5 bases, with 13 bases left in between. This CDR3 has 14 amino acids. The full variable domain, its missing parts supplied by reference TRBV5-1 and TRBJ2-7, is KAGVTQTPRYLIKTRGQQVTLSCSPISGHRSVSWYQQTPGQGLQFLFEYFSETQRNKGNFPGRFSGRQFSNSRSEMNVSTLELGDSALYLCASSLYSQEHEQYFGPGTRLTVT.

This clonotype was found many times. CDR3 bases: TGTGCCAGCAGCTTAAGCAGGGGTAATAATTCACCCCTCCACTTT. Translation: CASSLSRGNNSPLHF. This sequence joins TRBV7-8 and TRBJ1-6, with TRBD1 as a possible D gene (6 bases). Germline CDR1 SGHVS, CDR2 FQNEAQ. This CDR3 comprises 15 residues. Trimming shortened V by 2 bases and J by 5 bases, and 10 bases separated the two germline ends.

In the case of this clonotype: One base away lies a much larger clone, so this may be a sequencing read error. The V call is TRBV7-9, the J call TRBJ1-4, with unresolved D. Trimming cost V 1 base and J 6 bases, with 9 bases left between them. Per germline, CDR1 SEHNR and CDR2 FQNEAQ (reference sequence). The CDR3 has 14 amino acids. CDR3 loop: CASSLVPGDEKLFF. The CDR3 DNA sequence: TGTGCCAGCAGCTTAGTCCCCGGGGATGAAAAACTGTTTTTT.